The text below deals with one T cell receptor beta chain. The antigen remains undetermined. Germline-derived CDR1 and CDR2 are SQVTM and ANQGSEA. The CDR3 sequence is 13 residues long. Trimming cost V 4 bases and J 0 bases, with 8 bases left between them. This entry is derived from a study of OX40 agonist ivuxolimab in advanced cancers. Study-wide background: In this cohort, patients received ivuxolimab, an agonistic anti-OX40 (CD134) antibody. A male proportion of under 90% was recorded, with mean age around 64 years and range 23 to 79. Study results and limitations: Low normalized T-cell clonal expansion was also seen in some nonresponders. At 0.1 to 3.0 mg/kg, CD4+ and CD8+ blood T cells expanded clonally by week 6.

Measured with immunoSEQ multiplex PCR; TCRdb has only the in-frame clones, and not every one. The sample includes about 90,000 clones, roughly 85% of them seen just once. Source: CD4+ or CD8+ T cells sorted from blood, taken in a trial of the OX40 agonist ivuxolimab. V usage is TRBV29-1 and J usage is TRBJ2-3; tentative D call: TRBD1 (6 bases). The clonotype originates from an adult with an advanced solid tumor such as melanoma, head and neck, liver or kidney cancer. The CDR3 nucleotides are TGCAGCGTTGGACAGGCAAGCACAGATACGCAGTATTTT. Residues: CSVGQASTDTQYF.